This T cell receptor beta chain derives from a study of patients and donors after allogeneic stem cell transplantation (dated by TCRdb to 2018 to 2021). As regards this clonotype: No cognate antigen has been identified for it. Base qualities are not provided; no much larger clone lies one nucleotide away.

Trimming takes 2 bases from V and 1 base from J, and the germline ends sit 9 bases apart. The CDR3 starts with the cysteine, ends with the phenylalanine, and has 14 residues. Just CDR3 DNA is preserved here, 42 bases in frame from base 1. As encoded in the germline V gene, CDR1 is SGHRS while CDR2 is YFSETQ. The method behind the library was RT-PCR. The sequencer was a NextSeq 550. The public reads were reanalyzed by TCRdb: fastp trimming at Q25, MiXCR alignment, in-frame beta chains only. Each CDR3 protein appears once, grouped with its most common genes and DNA. In all, the sample holds about 210,000 distinct CDR3 sequences, and around 40% of those were seen once. In total, the top ten clones hold around 10% of the sample.

What was sequenced was blood, either unsorted or a sorted T cell fraction (not recorded which). The chain couples TRBV5-1 to TRBJ2-5; no D gene call is confident. This receptor was taken from a human donor who was either an allogeneic HSCT recipient or a stem cell or donor lymphocyte infusion donor (not recorded which). It is not recorded whose cells these are; they may come from a transplant donor. This receptor carries the CDR3 CASSLTTRQETQYF. The nucleotides are TGCGCCAGCAGCTTAACGACACGCCAAGAGACCCAGTACTTC. Full variable domain (CDR3 extended with the reference TRBV5-1 and TRBJ2-5 proteins): KAGVTQTPRYLIKTRGQQVTLSCSPISGHRSVSWYQQTPGQGLQFLFEYFSETQRNKGNFPGRFSGRQFSNSRSEMNVSTLELGDSALYLCASSLTTRQETQYFGPGTRLLVL.